The T cell receptor (beta chain) under discussion was sequenced for a study of T cell responses to AZD1222 COVID-19 vaccine. Study-wide results and caveats: Among the donors, most were white British and more were female, and clonal diversity was possibly underestimated. Just a handful of AZD1222 recipients tested seropositive at baseline. All repertoire sampling was performed exclusively after the peak T cell response.

The assay was immunoSEQ multiplex PCR, and TCRdb's table has in-frame clones only and misses some. The sample gives 200,000 or so clones, about 90% of which show up once; less than 3% is in the top ten. With respect to this clone: Its specificity is not known.

This sample comprised peripheral blood, obtained on day 0 of MenACWY control vaccination. The sequence was obtained from an adult in good health.

The CDR3 loop is CASRPILSGRRYEQYF. The CDR3 coding sequence is TGTGCAAGTCGCCCTATCCTATCCGGAAGAAGATACGAGCAGTACTTC. The gene calls are TRBV12-2 and TRBJ2-7. TRBV12-2 is deemed a pseudogene. The length of the CDR3 is 16 residues.